This T cell receptor beta chain was captured in a study of blood T cells in healthy people across ages. For the second PCR, which ran for about 6 to 11 cycles, a sample-barcoded 5' primer and a J-beta primer mix were used. MiXCR, applied by TCRdb to the 5' RACE reads, yields one record per CDR3 protein. The sample yields about a million distinct CDR3 sequences, 45% to 60% seen once. V was trimmed by 1 base and J by 14 bases, leaving 12 bases between them. In germline, CDR1 is DFQATT, CDR2 SNEGSKA (reference sequence). The CDR3 runs to 11 residues. This receptor was obtained from a woman aged 55-69 years in good health. The sample taken for sequencing was blood. The chain joins TRBV20-1 to TRBJ2-1; D not certain. The DNA of the CDR3 is TGCAGTGCTAGAGCCCGGGTCGACAAGTTCTTC. Its protein is CSARARVDKFF.